This TCR beta chain was found in a study of T cells in Graves' hyperthyroidism and ophthalmopathy. Amplification yielded TCR beta CDR3 regions, with RNA transcripts as the source. TCR CDR3 regions were first amplified by RT-PCR with HTBI primers. Via MiXCR, TCRdb re-called the multiplex PCR reads, giving one row per CDR3 protein. Of hundreds of thousands of distinct CDR3 sequences in the sample, around a quarter were seen once. The V gene's germline CDR1 is MDHEN and CDR2 SYDVKM. The CDR3 loop spans 12 amino acids. V lost 1 base and J lost 6, with 6 bases in between. Sequences were obtained from blood. The genes are TRBV28 and TRBJ2-5, with D hard to call. The source of this sequence is a man aged 45-60 years with Graves' hyperthyroidism. Here the CDR3 reads CASSLFGKTQYF. In DNA form, the CDR3 reads TGTGCCAGCAGTTTATTTGGGAAGACCCAGTACTTC.